The entry below gives a single T cell receptor beta chain sequence along with its context. The length of the CDR3 is 13 residues. Germline-derived CDR1 and CDR2 are MNHEY and SMNVEV (reference sequence). V lost 9 bases to trimming and J lost 6 bases, with 18 bases between them. The record originates from a study of blood T cell repertoires in COVID-19. Study in general: T cells, B-cell-depleted T cells, or PBMCs provided the cDNA or gDNA that served as material.

Study processing details: From reference gene primer amplification, estimates of nucleated cell counts were derived. The assay was immunoSEQ multiplex PCR, and TCRdb's table has in-frame clones only and misses some. D and trimming were read from the DNA, whereas the V and J calls and clone size are those reported in that table. Here the sample spans 150,000 to 200,000 clones, more than 75% being singletons. While infection was still active, Seattle patients were enrolled and then followed longitudinally. Sequenced: peripheral blood. The chain combines TRBV27 with TRBJ2-7; possibly TRBD1 for D (5 bases). The clonotype was recovered from a woman aged 55-70 years with COVID-19, enrolled during active disease. The CDR3 reads CARVYRSVCEQYV. The CDR3 DNA is TGTGCCAGGGTCTACAGGTCCGTTTGCGAGCAGTACGTC.